The T cell receptor beta chain under discussion was sequenced for a study of cytomegalovirus exposure and HLA in healthy donors. Study findings and constraints: Using the classifier, cytomegalovirus status was reportedly diagnosed with high specificity and sensitivity. Common viral pathogens (according to a later analysis) appeared linked to several of the most significant clusters.

Comments on this clone: Antigen: not known.

The PCR made use of 60 Vbeta and 13 Jbeta primers. Method: immunoSEQ multiplex PCR; TCRdb's copy keeps in-frame clones and lacks some. Here the sample table reports some 120,000 clones. Germline loops: CDR1 SGHDT, CDR2 YYEEEE. V lost 4 bases to trimming and J lost 0 bases; unmatched junction nucleotides: 7. This CDR3 is built from 16 residues. This chain links TRBV5-6 with TRBJ2-3; 8 bases map to TRBD2. This sequence originates from a man aged 30 to 45 in good health and CMV-seronegative. Sequenced sample: PBMCs. The CDR3 loop reads CASSRRLAFSTDTQYF. The CDR3 nucleotides are TGTGCCAGCAGCCGGCGACTAGCGTTTAGCACAGATACGCAGTATTTT. Together with reference TRBV5-6 and TRBJ2-3, the CDR3 gives the full variable domain: DAGVTQSPTHLIKTRGQQVTLRCSPKSGHDTVSWYQQALGQGPQFIFQYYEEEERQRGNFPDRFSGHQFPNYSSELNVNALLLGDSALYLCASSRRLAFSTDTQYFGPGTRLTVL.